The clone carrying this TCR beta chain was counted only a few times. Its antigen remains unidentified. These data are taken from a study of identifying expanded T cells in peripheral blood. Study observations and caveats: Approximately 2-week clone count variance significantly increased as total template count grew.

Germline V lookup: CDR1 SGHAT, CDR2 FQNNGV. The V and J ends lost 5 bases and 6 bases, in that order; junction bases with no gene match: 6. This CDR3 is built from 13 residues. Collection occurred without any documented infections or immune events in donors. TCRdb's table, derived via immunoSEQ multiplex PCR, lists solely in-frame clones and lacks some. The profile covers 60,000 to 70,000 clones, with about 83% appearing a single time and about 20% taken by the ten largest. V is TRBV11-2 and J is TRBJ1-1; 7 bases fit TRBD1. Sequenced input: blood. The clonotype originates from a person aged 18 to 75 in good health. DNA of the CDR3: TGTGCCAGCAGCCCACGACAGGGCGCTGAAGCTTTCTTT. It translates to CASSPRQGAEAFF.